A selection of T cell receptor beta chains follows, all from one sample in a study of shared clonotypes between healthy human individuals. Here immunoSEQ multiplex PCR was the method, and the copy in TCRdb shows in-frame clones only, minus some. The sample shows 600,000 or so clones, about 98% of them seen only once. Sequenced sample: naive CD8+ T cells sorted from blood. All receptors come from a man aged 25 to 45 in good health. Both conserved end residues are part of each CDR3. D genes are given only for firm matches. Some rows mark clone size as missing; the rest say once, few, many or name a class of expanded clone.

TRBJ2-6 TRBV14 TRBD2 NA CASSQESPSGISSGANVLTF TGTGCCAGCAGCCAAGAATCGCCTAGCGGGATTTCCTCTGGGGCCAACGTCCTGACTTTC
TRBJ2-1 TRBV29-1 NA NA CSVELGANEQFF TGCAGCGTTGAATTGGGGGCGAATGAGCAGTTCTTC
TRBJ2-7 TRBV6-6 TRBD2 NA CASSYLSGTSGEQYF TGTGCCAGCAGTTACTTGTCCGGGACTAGCGGCGAGCAGTACTTC
TRBJ2-7 TRBV18 NA NA CASSTRTYEQYF TGTGCCAGCTCCACAAGGACCTACGAGCAGTACTTC
TRBJ2-1 TRBV29-1 TRBD2 once CSLTGTNSNEQFF TGCAGCCTTACCGGGACTAATTCCAATGAGCAGTTCTTC
TRBJ1-2 TRBV29-1 NA NA CSVEQERTGYTF TGCAGCGTGGAACAGGAGCGTACCGGCTACACCTTC
TRBJ2-7 TRBV7-2 TRBD2 NA CASSSNLGLAREQYF TGTGCCAGCAGCTCAAACTTGGGACTAGCGAGGGAGCAGTACTTC
TRBJ2-7 TRBV7-9 NA NA CASSFGLPPYEQYF TGTGCCAGCAGCTTTGGGCTCCCGCCCTACGAGCAGTACTTC
TRBJ1-3 TRBV15 NA NA CATTAFSGNTIYF TGTGCCACCACGGCCTTCTCTGGAAACACCATATATTTT
TRBJ2-1 TRBV10-1 TRBD2 NA CASRSSGSTDEQFF TGCGCCAGCCGGTCCAGCGGGAGTACGGATGAGCAGTTCTTC
TRBJ1-1 TRBV11-3 NA NA CASSLEGGEAFF TGTGCCAGCAGCTTAGAGGGCGGTGAAGCTTTCTTT
TRBJ2-2 TRBV11-2 TRBD2 once CASSAGLAGAGGELFF TGTGCCAGCAGCGCCGGACTAGCGGGAGCCGGCGGGGAGCTGTTTTTT
TRBJ2-2 TRBV5-4 NA NA CASSFTPGELFF TGTGCCAGCAGTTTTACGCCCGGGGAGCTGTTTTTT
TRBJ1-1 TRBV7-9 NA once CASSLDSMNTEAFF TGTGCCAGCAGCTTAGACAGCATGAACACTGAAGCTTTCTTT
TRBJ2-7 TRBV5-6 NA NA CASSFKRTYEQYF TGTGCCAGCAGCTTTAAGCGCACCTACGAGCAGTACTTC
TRBJ2-1 TRBV19 TRBD2 NA CAISSGSYNEQFF TGTGCCATTTCTAGCGGATCGTACAATGAGCAGTTCTTC
TRBJ1-2 TRBV27 TRBD1 NA CASGPWDRASYGYTF TGTGCCAGCGGCCCCTGGGACAGGGCAAGCTATGGCTACACCTTC
TRBJ2-3 TRBV13 TRBD2 once CASSRAYGGSGWSDTQYF TGTGCCAGCAGTCGCGCCTACGGCGGGAGTGGTTGGTCAGATACGCAGTATTTT
TRBJ2-5 TRBV25-1 NA NA CASSELQETQYF TGTGCCAGCAGTGAACTACAGGAGACCCAGTACTTC
TRBJ2-7 TRBV29-1 NA once CSAQDSNSYEQYF TGCAGCGCCCAGGACAGTAACTCCTACGAGCAGTACTTC
TRBJ2-2 TRBV11-2 NA NA CASSPMAGELFF TGTGCCAGCAGCCCGATGGCCGGGGAGCTGTTTTTT
TRBJ2-7 TRBV10-1 NA NA CASSEGSAHEQYF TGCGCCAGCAGTGAAGGGTCGGCCCACGAGCAGTACTTC
TRBJ1-4 TRBV4-1 NA NA CASSQPRDGRNEKLFF TGCGCCAGCAGCCAACCTAGGGACGGAAGAAATGAAAAACTGTTTTTT
TRBJ2-1 TRBV27 TRBD2 once CASSFSGRANNEQFF TGTGCCAGCAGTTTTAGCGGGAGGGCAAACAATGAGCAGTTCTTC
TRBJ2-1 TRBV7-6 TRBD2 NA CASSQERTSGNNEQFF TGTGCCAGCAGCCAAGAAAGGACTAGCGGTAACAATGAGCAGTTCTTC
TRBJ2-7 TRBV5-1 NA NA CASSSSSGYEQYF TGCGCCAGCAGCTCGAGTTCGGGGTACGAGCAGTACTTC
TRBJ2-1 TRBV5-4 NA NA CASSLQDNEQFF TGTGCCAGCAGCTTACAGGACAATGAGCAGTTCTTC
TRBJ2-7 TRBV5-1 TRBD2 NA CASSTGLAGEEQYF TGCGCCAGCAGCACGGGACTAGCGGGAGAAGAGCAGTACTTC
TRBJ2-3 TRBV10-2 NA NA CASSGDATDTQYF TGCGCCAGCAGTGGGGACGCCACAGATACGCAGTATTTT
TRBJ2-1 TRBV6-6 NA NA CASSYSMDNLREQFF TGTGCCAGCAGTTACTCGATGGACAACCTACGGGAGCAGTTCTTC
TRBJ2-5 TRBV29-1 TRBD2 NA CSVAGSGSQETQYF TGCAGCGTTGCGGGTAGCGGGAGTCAAGAGACCCAGTACTTC
TRBJ2-7 TRBV11-3 NA NA CASSTNSYEQYF TGTGCCAGCAGCACCAACAGTTACGAGCAGTACTTC
TRBJ2-7 TRBV9 NA NA CASSLSVAAVGEQYF TGTGCCAGCAGCCTTAGCGTGGCGGCGGTCGGTGAGCAGTACTTC
TRBJ1-5 TRBV28 NA once CASSPLPGAGGNQPQHF TGTGCCAGCAGTCCCCTTCCGGGGGCAGGGGGCAATCAGCCCCAGCATTTT
TRBJ2-7 TRBV27 NA NA CASSNRTNGYEQYF TGTGCCAGCAGTAACCGGACCAACGGCTACGAGCAGTACTTC
TRBJ2-7 TRBV4-1 TRBD2 NA CASSQGGGREFDEQYF TGCGCCAGCAGCCAAGGAGGCGGGAGAGAGTTCGACGAGCAGTACTTC
TRBJ2-7 TRBV2 NA NA CASNSGGNNRYEQYF TGTGCCAGCAATTCGGGCGGGAATAATCGCTACGAGCAGTACTTC
TRBJ2-2 TRBV13 TRBD2 NA CASSLERDLTGELFF TGTGCCAGCAGCTTAGAGCGGGACCTCACCGGGGAGCTGTTTTTT
TRBJ2-5 TRBV7-9 NA once CASSPKQMHETQYF TGTGCCAGCAGCCCGAAGCAGATGCATGAGACCCAGTACTTC
TRBJ2-7 TRBV6-6 TRBD1 NA CASKADWDRSYEQYF TGTGCCAGCAAAGCTGATTGGGACAGGTCCTACGAGCAGTACTTC
TRBJ2-1 TRBV27 TRBD1 NA CASSFFRGTIEQFF TGTGCCAGCAGTTTCTTCAGGGGGACGATTGAGCAGTTCTTC
TRBJ2-1 TRBV7-9 TRBD1 once CASSHTGTGNNNEQFF TGTGCCAGCAGTCATACCGGGACAGGAAATAACAATGAGCAGTTCTTC
TRBJ1-1 TRBV4-3 NA NA CASSQVPGDEAFF TGCGCCAGCAGCCAAGTTCCGGGAGATGAAGCTTTCTTT
TRBJ2-1 TRBV18 TRBD2 once CASSPGTTQHNEQFF TGTGCCAGCTCACCAGGGACTACCCAGCACAATGAGCAGTTCTTC
TRBJ2-7 TRBV2 NA NA CASSEFTSLDNEQYF TGTGCCAGCAGTGAATTTACTAGCCTTGACAACGAGCAGTACTTC
TRBJ1-1 TRBV9 TRBD1 once CASSGRDSNTEAFF TGTGCCAGCAGCGGCCGGGACAGCAACACTGAAGCTTTCTTT
TRBJ2-7 TRBV2 NA once CASSETPNINHYEQYF TGTGCCAGCAGTGAAACCCCCAACATAAATCACTACGAGCAGTACTTC
TRBJ1-1 TRBV7-9 NA NA CASSLGVGTEAFF TGTGCCAGCAGCTTAGGGGTGGGCACTGAAGCTTTCTTT
TRBJ1-1 TRBV6-5 TRBD1 NA CASSYPGTGTEAFF TGTGCCAGCAGTTACCCAGGGACAGGCACTGAAGCTTTCTTT
TRBJ2-7 TRBV27 TRBD2 NA CASSLLSGTTYEQYF TGTGCCAGCAGTTTGCTAAGCGGGACTACCTACGAGCAGTACTTC
TRBJ2-7 TRBV2 TRBD1 NA CASSARLTGDYEQYF TGTGCCAGCAGCGCAAGATTGACAGGGGACTACGAGCAGTACTTC
TRBJ2-7 TRBV18 TRBD2 NA CASSPRSVGGLAGSYANEQYF TGTGCCAGCTCACCAAGATCCGTGGGTGGACTAGCGGGAAGCTACGCGAACGAGCAGTACTTC
TRBJ2-2 TRBV7-9 NA NA CASSPIAGHTGELFF TGTGCCAGCAGCCCAATCGCGGGCCACACCGGGGAGCTGTTTTTT
TRBJ2-7 TRBV6-1 TRBD1 once CASSEAGGISYEQYF TGTGCCAGCAGTGAGGCAGGGGGCATCTCCTACGAGCAGTACTTC
TRBJ2-5 TRBV6-5 NA NA CASSPLGGQETQYF TGTGCCAGCAGTCCTCTGGGGGGCCAAGAGACCCAGTACTTC
TRBJ2-5 TRBV9 NA NA CASSRTSRSAIQETQYF TGTGCCAGCAGCCGTACCTCGAGGTCGGCAATCCAAGAGACCCAGTACTTC
TRBJ1-2 TRBV7-9 TRBD1 NA CASREGQGDGYTF TGTGCCAGCAGGGAGGGACAGGGGGATGGCTACACCTTC
TRBJ1-5 TRBV27 NA NA CASSPGRILSQPQHF TGTGCCAGCAGTCCAGGCCGCATATTAAGTCAGCCCCAGCATTTT